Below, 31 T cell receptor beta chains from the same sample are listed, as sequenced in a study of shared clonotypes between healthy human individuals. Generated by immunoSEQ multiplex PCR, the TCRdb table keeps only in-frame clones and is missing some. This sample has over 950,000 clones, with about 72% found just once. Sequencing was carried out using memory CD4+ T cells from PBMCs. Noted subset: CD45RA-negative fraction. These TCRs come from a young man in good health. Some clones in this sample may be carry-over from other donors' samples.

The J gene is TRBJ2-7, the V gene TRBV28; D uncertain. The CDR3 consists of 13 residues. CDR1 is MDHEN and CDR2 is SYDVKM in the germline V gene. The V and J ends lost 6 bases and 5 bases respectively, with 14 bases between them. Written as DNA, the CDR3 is TGTGCCAGCAGCGGACCGGGTATGGACGAGCAGTACTTC. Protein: CASSGPGMDEQYF.

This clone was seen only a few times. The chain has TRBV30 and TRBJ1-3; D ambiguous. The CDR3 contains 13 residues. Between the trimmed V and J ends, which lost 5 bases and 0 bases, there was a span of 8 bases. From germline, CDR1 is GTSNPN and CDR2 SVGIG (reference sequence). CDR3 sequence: CAWSLNSGNTIYF. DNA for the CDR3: TGTGCCTGGTCCCTTAACTCTGGAAACACCATATATTTT.

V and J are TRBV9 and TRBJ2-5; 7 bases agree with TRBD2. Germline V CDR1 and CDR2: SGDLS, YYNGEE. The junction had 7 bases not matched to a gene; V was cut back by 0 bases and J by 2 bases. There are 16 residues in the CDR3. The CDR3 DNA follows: TGTGCCAGCAGCGTAGGAGCGGGACTGCTACAAGAGACCCAGTACTTC. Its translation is CASSVGAGLLQETQYF.

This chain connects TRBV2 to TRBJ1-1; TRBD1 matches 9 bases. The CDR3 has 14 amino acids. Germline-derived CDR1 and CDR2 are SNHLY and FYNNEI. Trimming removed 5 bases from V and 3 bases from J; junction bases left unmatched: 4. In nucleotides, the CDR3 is TGTGCCAGCAGTACAGGGGGCTGGTACACTGAAGCTTTCTTT. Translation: CASSTGGWYTEAFF.

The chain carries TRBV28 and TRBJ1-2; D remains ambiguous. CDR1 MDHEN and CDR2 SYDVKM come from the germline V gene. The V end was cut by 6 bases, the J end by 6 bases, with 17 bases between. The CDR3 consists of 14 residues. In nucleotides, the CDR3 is TGTGCCAGCAGCCCCGTCAAGGTAATCGATGGCTACACCTTC. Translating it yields CASSPVKVIDGYTF.

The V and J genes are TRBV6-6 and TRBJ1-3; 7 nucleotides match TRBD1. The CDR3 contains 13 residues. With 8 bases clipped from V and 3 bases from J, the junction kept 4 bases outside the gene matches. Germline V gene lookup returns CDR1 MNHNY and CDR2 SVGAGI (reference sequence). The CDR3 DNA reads TGTGCCAGCCAAACAGGGGTTGGAAACACCATATATTTT. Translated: CASQTGVGNTIYF.

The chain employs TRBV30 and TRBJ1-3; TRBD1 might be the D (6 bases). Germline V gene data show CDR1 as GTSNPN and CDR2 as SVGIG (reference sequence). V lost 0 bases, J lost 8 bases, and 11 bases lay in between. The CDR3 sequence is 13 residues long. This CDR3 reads CAWSVGGSDTIYF. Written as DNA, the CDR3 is TGTGCCTGGAGTGTCGGGGGCTCGGACACCATATATTTT.

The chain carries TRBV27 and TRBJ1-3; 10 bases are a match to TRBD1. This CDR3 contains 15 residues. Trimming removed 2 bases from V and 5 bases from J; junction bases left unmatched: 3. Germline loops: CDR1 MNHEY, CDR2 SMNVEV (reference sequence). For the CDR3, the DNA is TGTGCCAGCAGTTTAAGAGACAGGGGGCGAAACACCATATATTTT. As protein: CASSLRDRGRNTIYF.

This chain's CDR3 is CASSLVGRGDYEQYF. CDR3 DNA: TGCGCCAGCAGCTTGGTCGGCAGGGGGGACTACGAGCAGTACTTC. V is TRBV5-1 and J is TRBJ2-7, with D maybe TRBD1 (7 bases). Germline V gene data show CDR1 as SGHRS and CDR2 as YFSETQ. V gave up 0 bases and J gave up 3 bases, with 13 bases separating them. This CDR3 region has 15 residues.

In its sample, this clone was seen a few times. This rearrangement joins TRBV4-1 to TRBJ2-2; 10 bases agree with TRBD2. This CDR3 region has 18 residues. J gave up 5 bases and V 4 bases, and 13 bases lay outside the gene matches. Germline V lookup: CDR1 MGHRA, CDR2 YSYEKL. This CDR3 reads CASSRPFKREGRTGELFF. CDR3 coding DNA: TGCGCCAGCAGCCGACCTTTTAAGCGGGAGGGGAGAACCGGGGAGCTGTTTTTT.

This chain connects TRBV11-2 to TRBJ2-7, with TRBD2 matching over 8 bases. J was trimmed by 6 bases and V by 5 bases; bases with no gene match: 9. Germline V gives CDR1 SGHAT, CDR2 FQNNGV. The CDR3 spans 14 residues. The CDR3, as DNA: TGTGCCAGCAGCCCCCAACTAGCGGTTAGCGAGCAGTACTTC. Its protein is CASSPQLAVSEQYF.

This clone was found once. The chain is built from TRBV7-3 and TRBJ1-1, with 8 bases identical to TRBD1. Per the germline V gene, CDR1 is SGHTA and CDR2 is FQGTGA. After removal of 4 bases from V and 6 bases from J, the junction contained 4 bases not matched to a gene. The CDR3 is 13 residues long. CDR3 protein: CASSSDREAEAFF. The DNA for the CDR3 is TGTGCCAGCAGCTCGGACAGGGAGGCTGAAGCTTTCTTT.

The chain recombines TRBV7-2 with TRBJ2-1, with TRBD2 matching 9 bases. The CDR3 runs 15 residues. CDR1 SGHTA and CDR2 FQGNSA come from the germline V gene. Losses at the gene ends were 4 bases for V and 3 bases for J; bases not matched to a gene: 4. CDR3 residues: CASSYTSGLYNEQFF. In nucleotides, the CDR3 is TGTGCCAGCAGCTACACTAGCGGGCTCTACAATGAGCAGTTCTTC.

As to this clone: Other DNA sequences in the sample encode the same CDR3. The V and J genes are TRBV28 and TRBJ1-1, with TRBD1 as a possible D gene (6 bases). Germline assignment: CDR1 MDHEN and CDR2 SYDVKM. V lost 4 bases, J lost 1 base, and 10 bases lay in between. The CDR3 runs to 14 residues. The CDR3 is CASSSGGANTEAFF. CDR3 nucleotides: TGTGCCAGCAGTTCCGGGGGGGCGAACACTGAAGCTTTCTTT.

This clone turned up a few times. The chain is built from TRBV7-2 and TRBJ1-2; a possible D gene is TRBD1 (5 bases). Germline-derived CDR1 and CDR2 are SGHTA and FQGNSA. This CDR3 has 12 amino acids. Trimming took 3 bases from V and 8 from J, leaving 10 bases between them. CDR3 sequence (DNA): TGTGCCAGCAGCTTTGGAGGGGAGGGCTACACCTTC. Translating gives CASSFGGEGYTF. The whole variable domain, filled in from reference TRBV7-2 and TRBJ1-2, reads GAGVSQSPSNKVTEKGKDVELRCDPISGHTALYWYRQSLGQGLEFLIYFQGNSAPDKSGLPSDRFSAERTGGSVSTLTIQRTQQEDSAVYLCASSFGGEGYTFGSGTRLTVV.

The CDR3 DNA follows: TGTGCCAGTAGGCCCCTTTCGAGCCCGTATGGCTACACCTTC. It translates to CASRPLSSPYGYTF. The chain employs TRBV19 and TRBJ1-2; no definite D call. This CDR3 is 14 amino acids long. CDR1 and CDR2 (germline): LNHDA, SQIVND (reference sequence). V lost 6 bases and J 5 bases, leaving 16 bases between the germline ends.

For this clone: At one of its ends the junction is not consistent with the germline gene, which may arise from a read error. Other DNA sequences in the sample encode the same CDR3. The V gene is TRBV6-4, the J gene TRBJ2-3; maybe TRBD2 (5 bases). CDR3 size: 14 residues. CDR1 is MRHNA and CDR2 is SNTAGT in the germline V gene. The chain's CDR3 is CASSERASTDTQYF. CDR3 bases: TGTGCCAGCAGTGAGCGGGCAAGCACGGATACGCAGTATTTT.

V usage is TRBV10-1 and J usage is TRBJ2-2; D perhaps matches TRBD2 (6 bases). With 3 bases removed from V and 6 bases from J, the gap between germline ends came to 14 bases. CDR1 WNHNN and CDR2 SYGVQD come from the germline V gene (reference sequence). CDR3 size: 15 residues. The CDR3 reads CASSDVPGRPGELFF. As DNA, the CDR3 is TGCGCCAGCAGTGACGTCCCGGGGAGGCCCGGGGAGCTGTTTTTT.

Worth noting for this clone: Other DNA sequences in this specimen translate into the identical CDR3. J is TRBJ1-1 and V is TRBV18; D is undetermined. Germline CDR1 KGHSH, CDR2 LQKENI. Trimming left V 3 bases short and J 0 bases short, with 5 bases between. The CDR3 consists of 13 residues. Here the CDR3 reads CASSPDLNTEAFF. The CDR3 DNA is TGTGCCAGCTCACCGGACCTGAACACTGAAGCTTTCTTT.

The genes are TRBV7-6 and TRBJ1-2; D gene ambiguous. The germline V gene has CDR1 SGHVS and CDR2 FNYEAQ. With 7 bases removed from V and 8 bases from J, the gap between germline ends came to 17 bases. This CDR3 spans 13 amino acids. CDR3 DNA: TGTGCCAGCACCGTCTTACGGGATCTCGGCTACACCTTC. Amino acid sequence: CASTVLRDLGYTF.

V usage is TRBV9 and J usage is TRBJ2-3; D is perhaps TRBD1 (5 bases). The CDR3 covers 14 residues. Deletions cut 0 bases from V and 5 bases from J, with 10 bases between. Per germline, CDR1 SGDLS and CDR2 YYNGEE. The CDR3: CASSVVDQGDTQYF. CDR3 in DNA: TGTGCCAGCAGCGTAGTGGACCAGGGAGATACGCAGTATTTT. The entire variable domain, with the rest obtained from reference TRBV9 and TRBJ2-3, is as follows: DSGVTQTPKHLITATGQRVTLRCSPRSGDLSVYWYQQSLDQGLQFLIQYYNGEERAKGNILERFSAQQFPDLHSELNLSSLELGDSALYFCASSVVDQGDTQYFGPGTRLTVL.

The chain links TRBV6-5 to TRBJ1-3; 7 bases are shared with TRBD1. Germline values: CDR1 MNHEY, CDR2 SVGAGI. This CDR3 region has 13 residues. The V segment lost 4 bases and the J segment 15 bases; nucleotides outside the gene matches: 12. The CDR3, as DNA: TGTGCCAGCAGTTCCGGGACAGACTCCCTGGGATATTTT. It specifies CASSSGTDSLGYF.

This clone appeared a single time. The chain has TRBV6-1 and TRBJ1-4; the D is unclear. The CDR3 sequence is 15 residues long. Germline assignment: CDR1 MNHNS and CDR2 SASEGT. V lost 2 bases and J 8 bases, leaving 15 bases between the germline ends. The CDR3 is CASSESSPAREKLFF. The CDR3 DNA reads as TGTGCCAGCAGTGAAAGTAGCCCGGCCCGAGAAAAACTGTTTTTT.

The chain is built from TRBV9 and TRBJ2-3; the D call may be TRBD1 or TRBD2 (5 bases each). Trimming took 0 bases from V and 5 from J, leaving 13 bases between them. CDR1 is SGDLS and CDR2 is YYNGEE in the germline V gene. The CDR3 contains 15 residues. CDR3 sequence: CASSVVSWDGDTQYF. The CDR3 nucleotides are TGTGCCAGCAGCGTAGTAAGTTGGGACGGAGATACGCAGTATTTT.

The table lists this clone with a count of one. CDR3 DNA sequence: TGTGCCAGCAGCCAACAAGCGGGAGGACGCTACAATGAGCAGTTCTTC. It is translated as CASSQQAGGRYNEQFF. This rearrangement joins TRBV11-2 to TRBJ2-1; 9 positions match TRBD2. V lost 5 bases and J lost 3; bases outside the gene matches: 8. Germline V CDR1 and CDR2: SGHAT, FQNNGV. CDR3 length: 16 amino acids.

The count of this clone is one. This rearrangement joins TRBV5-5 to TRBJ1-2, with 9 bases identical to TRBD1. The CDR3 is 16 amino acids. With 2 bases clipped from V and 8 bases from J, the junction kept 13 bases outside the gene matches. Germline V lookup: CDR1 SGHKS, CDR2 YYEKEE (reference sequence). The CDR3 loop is CASSFSGQGGLGGYTF. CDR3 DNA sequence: TGTGCCAGCAGCTTCTCGGGACAGGGAGGCCTGGGAGGCTACACCTTC.

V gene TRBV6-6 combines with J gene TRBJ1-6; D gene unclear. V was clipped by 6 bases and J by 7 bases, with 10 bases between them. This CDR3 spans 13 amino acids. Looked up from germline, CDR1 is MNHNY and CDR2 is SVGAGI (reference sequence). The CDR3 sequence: CASRPSDNSPLHF. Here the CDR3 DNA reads TGTGCCAGCAGACCAAGCGACAATTCACCCCTCCACTTT.

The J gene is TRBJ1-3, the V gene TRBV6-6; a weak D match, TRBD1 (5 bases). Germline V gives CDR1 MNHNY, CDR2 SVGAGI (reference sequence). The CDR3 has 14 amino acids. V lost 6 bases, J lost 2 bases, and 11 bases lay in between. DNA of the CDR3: TGTGCCAGCAGCCTTCAGGGTACTGGAAACACCATATATTTT. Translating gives CASSLQGTGNTIYF.

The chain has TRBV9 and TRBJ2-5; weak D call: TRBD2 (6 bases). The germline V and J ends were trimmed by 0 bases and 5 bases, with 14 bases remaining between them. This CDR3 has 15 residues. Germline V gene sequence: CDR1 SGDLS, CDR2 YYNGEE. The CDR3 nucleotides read TGTGCCAGCAGCGTAGGTCAGGCGGAGGGGGAGACCCAGTACTTC. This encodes CASSVGQAEGETQYF.

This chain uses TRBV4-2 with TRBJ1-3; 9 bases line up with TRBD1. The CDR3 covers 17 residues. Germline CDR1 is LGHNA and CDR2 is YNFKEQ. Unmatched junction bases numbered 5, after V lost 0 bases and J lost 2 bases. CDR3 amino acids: CASSQDRGQGTGNTIYF. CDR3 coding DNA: TGTGCCAGCAGCCAAGATCGTGGACAGGGGACTGGAAACACCATATATTTT.

CDR3 residues: CASSLEGFLGTSGNNEQFF. The CDR3 DNA sequence: TGTGCCAGCAGCTTGGAGGGGTTTCTGGGGACTAGTGGAAACAATGAGCAGTTCTTC. The genes are TRBV5-4 and TRBJ2-1, with 8 bases aligning to TRBD2. CDR1 and CDR2 from the germline V gene are SGHNT and YYREEE (reference sequence). There are 19 residues in the CDR3. The V gene end was trimmed by 0 bases and the J gene end by 5 bases; junction bases not matched to a gene: 16. The full variable domain, its missing parts supplied by reference TRBV5-4 and TRBJ2-1, is ETGVTQSPTHLIKTRGQQVTLRCSSQSGHNTVSWYQQALGQGPQFIFQYYREEENGRGNFPPRFSGLQFPNYSSELNVNALELDDSALYLCASSLEGFLGTSGNNEQFFGPGTRLTVL.